The 2 T cell receptor beta chains below come from one sample, sequenced in a study of naive and memory T cell subsets. Study results and limitations: Possibly reflecting memory cells re-expressing CD45RA, a few larger clonotypes occurred in naive repertoires, especially CD8.

These receptors' targets are unknown. The beta constant-region primer was an equimolar mix of two oligonucleotides covering TRBC1 and TRBC2. Ligated cDNA was amplified by four rounds of PCR with nested alpha and beta constant-region primers and SP2. TCRdb redid the calling of the UMI-ligation and nested PCR reads with MiXCR, one entry per CDR3 protein. The sample includes some 82,000 distinct CDR3 sequences, approximately 11% of them seen just once. The sample taken for sequencing was naive CD4+ T cells from blood. The source of these receptors is a human donor in good health.

V gene TRBV29-1 combines with J gene TRBJ1-2; TRBD1 is a possible D gene (5 bases). CDR3 length: 13 residues. The germline gives CDR1 SQVTM, CDR2 ANQGSEA. Trimming pared 7 bases from V and 8 bases from J, leaving 20 bases between. In nucleotides, the CDR3 is TGCAGCGAGAATAGGGACGGGATTGGGGGCTACACCTTC. Protein: CSENRDGIGGYTF.

This clonotype was picked up a small number of times. The chain has TRBV2 and TRBJ1-1; TRBD1 agrees at 10 bases. Per germline, CDR1 SNHLY and CDR2 FYNNEI. The CDR3 is 12 amino acids. The V and J ends lost 11 bases and 5 bases, in that order; junction bases with no gene match: 5. CDR3 nucleotides: TGTGCCGGGGGACAGGGGATTACTGAAGCTTTCTTT. It translates to CAGGQGITEAFF.